The 23 T cell receptor beta chains reported below all come from one sample, sequenced in a study of T cell responses to AZD1222 COVID-19 vaccine. Here immunoSEQ multiplex PCR was the method, and the copy in TCRdb shows in-frame clones only, minus some. The data hold about 150,000 clones, with approximately 90% observed a single time. Source: peripheral blood, taken 28 days after the second AZD1222 dose. All receptors come from an adult who received the AZD1222 COVID-19 vaccine.

In nucleotides, the CDR3 is TGTGCCAGCAGCTCTCGGAGTCGTGGGGGGGAGGAGCAGTACTTC. This sequence encodes CASSSRSRGGEEQYF. The rearrangement links TRBV4-2 to TRBJ2-7, with 7 bases that match TRBD2. J lost 7 bases, V lost 5 bases, and 14 bases had no gene match. This CDR3 has 15 amino acids. Germline V gene lookup returns CDR1 LGHNA and CDR2 YNFKEQ.

This sequence joins TRBV7-9 and TRBJ1-4, with D possibly TRBD1 on 6 matching bases. The germline V and J ends were trimmed by 11 bases and 3 bases, with 13 bases remaining between them. CDR1 is SEHNR and CDR2 is FQNEAQ in the germline V gene (reference sequence). The CDR3 runs to 13 residues. The CDR3 sequence: CAGGQRPNEKLFF. The CDR3 region has the DNA TGTGCCGGTGGACAGCGACCTAATGAAAAACTGTTTTTT.

This chain links TRBV7-7 with TRBJ1-5, with TRBD1 matching over 8 bases. CDR1 is SSHAT and CDR2 is FNYEAQ in the germline V gene (reference sequence). V lost 1 base, J lost 9 bases, and 17 bases stayed unmatched. CDR3 length: 18 residues. The CDR3 DNA reads as TGTGCCAGCAGCTTAGGGTGGCCCGGACAGGGACCCCGGTGGCCCCAGCATTTT. It encodes CASSLGWPGQGPRWPQHF. The entire variable domain, with the rest obtained from reference TRBV7-7 and TRBJ1-5, is as follows: GAGVSQSPRYKVTKRGQDVTLRCDPISSHATLYWYQQALGQGPEFLTYFNYEAQPDKSGLPSDRFSAERPEGSISTLTIQRTEQRDSAMYRCASSLGWPGQGPRWPQHFGDGTRLSIL.

The chain links TRBV6-2 or TRBV6-3 to TRBJ2-3, with 9 bases lining up with TRBD2. Germline trimming cut 2 bases from V and 4 bases from J; bases unmatched to any gene: 10. Germline CDR1 MNHEY, CDR2 SVGEGT. CDR3 length equals 17 residues. DNA for the CDR3: TGTGCCAGCAGTTACGTTCCAAGCGGGGGGCTGGCAGATACGCAGTATTTT. Its translation: CASSYVPSGGLADTQYF.

The chain combines TRBV4-1 with TRBJ1-4; TRBD1 aligns across 9 bases. This CDR3 contains 17 residues. Germline V gene data show CDR1 as MGHRA and CDR2 as YSYEKL. Losses at the gene ends were 2 bases for V and 0 bases for J; bases not matched to a gene: 4. The CDR3 loop is CASSQTGGRSTNEKLFF. CDR3 DNA: TGCGCCAGCAGCCAAACAGGGGGCAGGTCAACTAATGAAAAACTGTTTTTT.

The chain recombines TRBV6-5 with TRBJ2-2; D might be TRBD1 (5 bases). The germline V gene has CDR1 MNHEY and CDR2 SVGAGI. The CDR3 is 16 amino acids. Trimming removed 0 bases from V and 6 bases from J, with 14 bases in between. The CDR3 DNA sequence: TGTGCCAGCAGTTACTCGACAGCCCCGAAGGCCGGGGAGCTGTTTTTT. Its protein product is CASSYSTAPKAGELFF.

This clone showed up just a few times. The chain recombines TRBV7-8 with TRBJ1-5; D perhaps matches TRBD1 (6 bases). Germline V lookup: CDR1 SGHVS, CDR2 FQNEAQ. This CDR3 is built from 16 residues. V was clipped by 0 bases and J by 0 bases, with 9 bases between them. The CDR3 here is CASSLAGGGSNQPQHF. CDR3 in DNA: TGTGCCAGCAGCTTAGCGGGAGGGGGTAGCAATCAGCCCCAGCATTTT. The full variable domain, with the rest looked up from reference TRBV7-8 and TRBJ1-5, is GAGVSQSPRYKVAKRGQDVALRCDPISGHVSLFWYQQALGQGPEFLTYFQNEAQLDKSGLPSDRFFAERPEGSVSTLKIQRTQQEDSAVYLCASSLAGGGSNQPQHFGDGTRLSIL.

J is TRBJ1-2 and V is TRBV11-2; TRBD1 might be the D (6 bases). The CDR3 is made up of 15 amino acids. CDR1 and CDR2 (germline): SGHAT, FQNNGV. V dropped 0 bases and J dropped 8 bases, with 16 bases sitting between them. The CDR3 loop reads CASSLDPWGGFGYTF. The DNA for the CDR3 is TGTGCCAGCAGCTTAGATCCGTGGGGGGGCTTCGGCTACACCTTC.

The V and J genes are TRBV18 and TRBJ1-1; possible D gene TRBD1, 6 bases. This CDR3 has 15 amino acids. With 1 base removed from V and 6 bases from J, the gap between germline ends came to 15 bases. The V gene's germline CDR1 is KGHSH and CDR2 LQKENI. CDR3: CASSPQEGGLPEAFF. CDR3 bases: TGTGCCAGCTCACCACAGGAAGGGGGGCTGCCTGAAGCTTTCTTT. Using reference TRBV18 and TRBJ1-1 for the parts outside the CDR3, the full variable domain is NAGVMQNPRHLVRRRGQEARLRCSPMKGHSHVYWYRQLPEEGLKFMVYLQKENIIDESGMPKERFSAEFPKEGPSILRIQQVVRGDSAAYFCASSPQEGGLPEAFFGQGTRLTVV.

This sequence joins TRBV21-1 and TRBJ2-2; the table gives TRBD1 as D, unverified against the DNA. TRBV21-1 is an annotated pseudogene. The CDR3 consists of 15 residues. Written as DNA, the CDR3 is TGTGCCAGCAGCAACCGGGACACCCTCACCGGGGAGCTGTTTTTT. Translating gives CASSNRDTLTGELFF.

J is TRBJ2-1 and V is TRBV7-8; 9 bases align to TRBD2. Looked up from germline, CDR1 is SGHVS and CDR2 is FQNEAQ. The junction had 13 bases not matched to a gene; V was cut back by 0 bases and J by 7 bases. CDR3 length: 18 residues. CDR3 protein: CASSLAGNSGGPYNEQFF. Written as DNA, the CDR3 is TGTGCCAGCAGCTTAGCGGGGAACAGCGGGGGGCCTTATAATGAGCAGTTCTTC.

The V gene is TRBV9, the J gene TRBJ1-2; no firm D call. CDR1 and CDR2 (germline): SGDLS, YYNGEE. The CDR3 is made up of 14 amino acids. With 6 bases removed from V and 6 bases from J, the gap between germline ends came to 18 bases. In DNA, the CDR3 is TGTGCCAGCACCATCCCAGTCGGGTGGGATGGCTACACCTTC. Its translation: CASTIPVGWDGYTF. Complete variable domain (other parts from reference TRBV9 and TRBJ1-2): DSGVTQTPKHLITATGQRVTLRCSPRSGDLSVYWYQQSLDQGLQFLIQYYNGEERAKGNILERFSAQQFPDLHSELNLSSLELGDSALYFCASTIPVGWDGYTFGSGTRLTVV.

As concerns this clone: Distinct nucleotide sequences in the sample also encode this CDR3. The rearrangement joins TRBV7-9 to TRBJ1-1; 7 bases map to TRBD1. The ends lost 5 bases at V and 1 base at J; junction bases unmatched: 4. Germline V lookup: CDR1 SEHNR, CDR2 FQNEAQ (reference sequence). This CDR3 is 14 amino acids long. This CDR3 is CASSLGTANTEAFF. CDR3 nucleotide sequence: TGTGCCAGCAGCCTCGGGACAGCGAACACTGAAGCTTTCTTT. Full variable domain (remainder filled in from reference TRBV7-9 and TRBJ1-1): DTGVSQNPRHKITKRGQNVTFRCDPISEHNRLYWYRQTLGQGPEFLTYFQNEAQLEKSRLLSDRFSAERPKGSFSTLEIQRTEQGDSAMYLCASSLGTANTEAFFGQGTRLTVV.

The chain couples TRBV18 to TRBJ1-1; D possibly corresponds to TRBD1 (5 bases). CDR1 and CDR2 (germline): KGHSH, LQKENI. Trimming removed 1 base at V and 3 bases at J, with 12 bases between. The CDR3 sequence is 15 residues long. The CDR3 reads CASSPLIGGHTEAFF. In DNA, the CDR3 is TGTGCCAGCTCACCACTGATCGGGGGTCACACTGAAGCTTTCTTT.

The V gene is TRBV27, the J gene TRBJ1-2, with D tentatively TRBD1 (5 bases). Trimming cost V 3 bases and J 4 bases, with 12 bases left between them. CDR1 is MNHEY, CDR2 SMNVEV, per germline (reference sequence). The CDR3 consists of 14 residues. CDR3 in amino acids: CASSFGAGSYGYTF. CDR3 in DNA: TGTGCCAGCAGTTTTGGGGCGGGGAGCTATGGCTACACCTTC.

This clone was seen a single time. The chain is built from TRBV5-6 and TRBJ1-5; possibly TRBD1 for D (6 bases). Germline-derived CDR1 and CDR2 are SGHDT and YYEEEE. Deletions cut 0 bases from V and 3 bases from J, with 7 bases between. The CDR3 consists of 14 residues. This CDR3 reads CASSLGDINQPQHF. The CDR3 DNA reads as TGTGCCAGCAGCTTGGGGGACATCAATCAGCCCCAGCATTTT.

This clone showed up just a few times. The rearrangement links TRBV19 to TRBJ2-7, with 12 positions matching TRBD2. The CDR3 covers 14 residues. CDR1 and CDR2 from the germline V gene are LNHDA and SQIVND (reference sequence). V gave up 6 bases and J gave up 0 bases; unmatched junction bases: 0. The CDR3 reads CASRTSGGSYEQYF. For the CDR3, the DNA is TGTGCCAGTAGGACTAGCGGGGGCTCCTACGAGCAGTACTTC.

The V call is TRBV5-6, the J call TRBJ2-7; D is tentatively TRBD1 or TRBD2 (6 bases each). V was shortened by 0 bases and J by 1 base, with 11 bases between the two germline ends. The CDR3 contains 15 residues. Germline values: CDR1 SGHDT, CDR2 YYEEEE. As DNA, the CDR3 is TGTGCCAGCAGCTTGGAGGGGGGCCCATCCTACGAGCAGTACTTC. Protein sequence: CASSLEGGPSYEQYF.

This chain uses TRBV4-3 with TRBJ2-7; D is unresolved. The CDR3 extends over 15 amino acids. From germline, CDR1 is LGHNA and CDR2 YSLEER. Trimming took 0 bases from V and 8 from J, leaving 17 bases between them. The CDR3 DNA reads TGCGCCAGCAGCCAAGATTCCGAATGGACCTTCCAGCAGTACTTC. Translated, it gives CASSQDSEWTFQQYF.

This clone has just a few counts. The V call is TRBV12-3 or TRBV12-4, the J call TRBJ1-2; D remains unclear. The CDR3 has 13 residues. V was pared by 7 bases and J by 2 bases, with 11 bases between. CDR3 sequence: CASTPQSNYGYTF. The CDR3 bases are TGTGCCAGCACCCCTCAGAGCAACTATGGCTACACCTTC.

The chain recombines TRBV6-2 or TRBV6-3 with TRBJ1-2; 8 bases map to TRBD1. This CDR3 spans 13 amino acids. With V trimmed by 6 bases and J by 6 bases, 6 bases remained unmatched. Germline lookup yields CDR1 MNHEY and CDR2 SVGEGT. The CDR3 reads CASSRPDRDGYTF. The CDR3 nucleotides are TGTGCCAGCAGCCGCCCGGACAGGGATGGCTACACCTTC.

This chain links TRBV5-5 with TRBJ2-7, with TRBD1 matching over 8 bases. The CDR3 spans 14 residues. Losses at the gene ends were 0 bases for V and 3 bases for J; bases not matched to a gene: 2. CDR1 and CDR2 from the germline V gene are SGHKS and YYEKEE (reference sequence). CDR3 nucleotide sequence: TGTGCCAGCAGCTTGGACAGGGGGGTCTACGAGCAGTACTTC. As protein: CASSLDRGVYEQYF.

This chain connects TRBV7-2 to TRBJ1-1; unclear D gene. Germline CDR1 reads SGHTA; CDR2 reads FQGNSA. V was shortened by 4 bases and J by 1 base, with 13 bases between the two germline ends. The CDR3 extends over 15 amino acids. The CDR3 sequence is CASSSARGPNTEAFF. The CDR3 DNA follows: TGTGCCAGCAGCTCGGCGCGAGGGCCGAACACTGAAGCTTTCTTT.